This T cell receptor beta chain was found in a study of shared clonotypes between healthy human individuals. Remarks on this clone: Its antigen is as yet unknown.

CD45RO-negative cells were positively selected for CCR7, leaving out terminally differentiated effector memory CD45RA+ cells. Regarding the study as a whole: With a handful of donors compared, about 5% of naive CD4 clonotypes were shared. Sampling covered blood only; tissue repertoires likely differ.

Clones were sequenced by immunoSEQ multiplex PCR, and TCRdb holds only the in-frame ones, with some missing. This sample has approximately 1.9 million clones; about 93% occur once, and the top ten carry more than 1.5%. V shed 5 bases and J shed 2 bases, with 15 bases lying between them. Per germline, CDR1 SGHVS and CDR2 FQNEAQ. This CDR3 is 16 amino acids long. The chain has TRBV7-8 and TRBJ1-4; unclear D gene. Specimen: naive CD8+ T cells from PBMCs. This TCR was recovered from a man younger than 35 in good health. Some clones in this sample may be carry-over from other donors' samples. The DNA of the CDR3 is TGTGCCAGCAGCGTTGCTAGGGCTCCGACTAATGAAAAACTGTTTTTT. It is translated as CASSVARAPTNEKLFF.